Shown below are 9 T cell receptor beta chains from a single sample sequenced in a study of T cell repertoires in cytomegalovirus infection. MiXCR, run by TCRdb on the reads, gives a single entry per CDR3 protein. The sample has about 770,000 distinct CDR3 sequences; about 27% are singletons. Their recognized antigens are unknown. The material was cultured CD8+ T cells from PBMCs, obtained from culture after CMV antigen stimulation. Receptors originate from a human donor in good health (CMV status not recorded). Some clones in this sample may be carry-over from other donors' samples.

Notes on this clonotype: Mismatch with germline at one junction end may stem from a read error. CDR3: CASSQDFQGQNYGYTF. The CDR3 nucleotides are TGTGCCAGCAGCCAAGATTTCCAGGGCCAGAACTATGGCTACACCTTC. The V and J genes are TRBV4-1 and TRBJ1-2, with a possible D match to TRBD1 (5 bases). Germline V lookup: CDR1 MGHRA, CDR2 YSYEKL. This CDR3 is 16 amino acids long.

There are a few counts of this clonotype. The chain uses TRBV7-2 and TRBJ1-1, with unresolved D. The CDR3 sequence is 14 residues long. Per germline, CDR1 SGHTA and CDR2 FQGNSA. The germline V and J ends were trimmed by 5 bases and 1 base, with 11 bases remaining between them. Here the CDR3 DNA reads TGTGCCAGCAGCCACCCGGGGAGGAACACTGAAGCTTTCTTT. Translation gives CASSHPGRNTEAFF.

V is TRBV6-2 or TRBV6-3 and J is TRBJ1-1, with 7 bases lining up with TRBD1. Germline CDR1 MNHEY, CDR2 SVGEGT. The CDR3 has 14 residues. The trim removed 3 bases at V and 3 bases at J, leaving 4 bases unmatched. CDR3 sequence reads: CASSYSDRDTEAFF. CDR3 in DNA: TGTGCCAGCAGTTATTCCGACAGGGACACTGAAGCTTTCTTT.

This clonotype was detected only a few times. CDR3 nucleotides: TGTGCCACCAGCAGAGATGCGACTAGCGGGGCCGCGGGGGAGACCCAGTACTTC. This translates into CATSRDATSGAAGETQYF. This sequence joins TRBV15 and TRBJ2-5; TRBD2 matches at 11 bases. Germline V CDR1 and CDR2: LNHNV, YYDKDF (reference sequence). This CDR3 comprises 18 residues. J lost 5 bases, V lost 0 bases, and 11 bases had no gene match. The entire variable domain, with the rest obtained from reference TRBV15 and TRBJ2-5, is as follows: DAMVIQNPRYQVTQFGKPVTLSCSQTLNHNVMYWYQQKSSQAPKLLFHYYDKDFNNEADTPDNFQSRRPNTSFCFLDIRSPGLGDTAMYLCATSRDATSGAAGETQYFGPGTRLLVL.

This clonotype was seen a few times. The chain recombines TRBV6-2 or TRBV6-3 with TRBJ2-1; D is uncertain. The CDR3 has 14 residues. Trimming removed 8 bases at V and 0 bases at J, with 11 bases between. Germline V lookup: CDR1 MNHEY, CDR2 SVGEGT. CDR3 DNA: TGTGCCAGCTCCCGCTGGAGCTCCTACAATGAGCAGTTCTTC. Residues: CASSRWSSYNEQFF.

CDR3 loop: CSVEVRSYHDGSSGANVLTF. The CDR3 nucleotides read TGCAGCGTTGAAGTTCGTTCGTACCACGACGGGAGCTCTGGGGCCAACGTCCTGACTTTC. The genes are TRBV29-1 and TRBJ2-6; possible D gene TRBD2, 6 bases. The germline V gene encodes CDR1 SQVTM and CDR2 ANQGSEA. V was clipped by 1 base and J by 0 bases, with 22 bases between them. This CDR3 has 20 amino acids.

This clonotype appeared a few times. This chain uses TRBV5-6 with TRBJ1-1; D not resolved. Looked up from germline, CDR1 is SGHDT and CDR2 is YYEEEE. This CDR3 contains 19 residues. Between the trimmed V and J ends, which lost 4 bases and 1 base, there was a span of 26 bases. The CDR3 region is CASSPPGRGPETQNTEAFF. As DNA, the CDR3 is TGTGCCAGCAGCCCCCCGGGTAGAGGGCCCGAAACCCAGAACACTGAAGCTTTCTTT.

The chain carries TRBV19 and TRBJ1-1; D is undetermined. V was pared by 1 base and J by 3 bases, with 12 bases between. Per the germline V gene, CDR1 is LNHDA and CDR2 is SQIVND (reference sequence). The CDR3 spans 15 residues. In DNA, the CDR3 is TGTGCCAGTAGTATAGGCAGTAACGGGTACACTGAAGCTTTCTTT. Its protein is CASSIGSNGYTEAFF.

The chain uses TRBV6-2 or TRBV6-3 and TRBJ2-5; no definite D call. Trimming cost V 3 bases and J 5 bases, with 10 bases left between them. The CDR3 has 13 residues. CDR1 is MNHEY and CDR2 is SVGEGT in the germline V gene. The CDR3 nucleotides read TGTGCCAGCAGTTATGGGCTAGATGAGACCCAGTACTTC. Its translation is CASSYGLDETQYF.